These T cell receptor beta chains were read from a single sample in a study of blood T cell repertoires in COVID-19. This table comes from immunoSEQ multiplex PCR, and its TCRdb copy is limited to in-frame clones, with some not included. The data show over 250,000 clones, around 85% seen once. The sample comprised peripheral blood. The receptors stem from a human donor with COVID-19, enrolled during active disease. The donor label of this sample is uncertain. The CDR3 runs from the conserved cysteine through the conserved F or W. D genes are given only for firm matches. Rows may omit the clone size; those that give it use once, few, many or a size class.

j_call	clone_size	d_call	v_call	cdr3_aa	cdr3_nt
TRBJ2-1	NA	TRBD2	TRBV7-8	CATEKAGGPNNEQFF	TGTGCCACCGAAAAGGCGGGAGGGCCTAACAATGAGCAGTTCTTC
TRBJ1-1	NA	NA	TRBV3-1/TRBV3-2	CASSQSGTEAFF	TGTGCCAGCAGCCAAAGCGGGACTGAAGCTTTCTTT
TRBJ2-3	few	NA	TRBV7-3	CASSFPGAGPDTQYF	TGTGCCAGCAGCTTCCCGGGAGCAGGTCCAGATACGCAGTATTTT
TRBJ1-2	NA	NA	TRBV3-1/TRBV3-2	CASSLRGGSNGYTF	TGTGCCAGCAGCTTACGGGGTGGTTCGAATGGCTACACCTTC
TRBJ2-1	NA	TRBD2	TRBV7-2	CASSSSLAGGPHNEQFF	TGTGCCAGCAGCTCGAGCCTAGCGGGAGGGCCCCACAATGAGCAGTTCTTC
TRBJ1-5	NA	TRBD1	TRBV5-1	CASSRTGGDNQPQHF	TGCGCCAGCAGCCGGACAGGGGGGGACAATCAGCCCCAGCATTTT
TRBJ2-1	NA	TRBD2	TRBV6-6	CASSQSGTSALYNEQFF	TGTGCCAGCAGTCAATCCGGGACTAGCGCCCTCTACAATGAGCAGTTCTTC
TRBJ2-5	once	TRBD2	TRBV27	CASSFAGTREETQYF	TGTGCCAGCAGTTTCGCCGGGACTAGAGAAGAGACCCAGTACTTC
TRBJ2-1	NA	TRBD2	TRBV5-1	CASSFNAGTTNNEQFF	TGCGCCAGCAGCTTCAACGCCGGGACTACTAACAATGAGCAGTTCTTC
TRBJ1-2	NA	NA	TRBV3-1/TRBV3-2	CASSQEGYYGYTF	TGTGCCAGCAGCCAGGAGGGGTACTATGGCTACACCTTC
TRBJ2-1	few	TRBD2	TRBV7-9	CASSSGLAEYHNEQFF	TGTGCCAGCAGCTCGGGACTAGCGGAGTACCACAATGAGCAGTTCTTC
TRBJ2-2	NA	TRBD2	TRBV5-1	CASSLELAGGTGELFF	TGCGCCAGCAGCTTGGAACTAGCGGGGGGCACCGGGGAGCTGTTTTTT
TRBJ2-2	NA	NA	TRBV7-2	CASTPRPTNTGELFF	TGTGCCAGCACCCCGCGGCCGACGAACACCGGGGAGCTGTTTTTT
TRBJ1-1	NA	TRBD1	TRBV19	CASSIEGTGIFTEAFF	TGTGCCAGTAGTATAGAAGGGACAGGCATATTCACTGAAGCTTTCTTT
TRBJ2-2	NA	TRBD2	TRBV6-5	CATFRDYNTGELFF	TGTGCCACGTTCCGGGACTATAACACCGGGGAGCTGTTTTTT
TRBJ2-7	once	NA	TRBV7-2	CASSLEVGRSYEQYF	TGTGCCAGCAGCTTAGAGGTTGGGCGTTCCTACGAGCAGTACTTC
TRBJ1-2	NA	TRBD1	TRBV16	CASSRGGSGQGSGYTF	TGTGCCAGCAGCCGAGGAGGGTCAGGACAGGGGTCCGGCTACACCTTC
TRBJ2-6	NA	NA	TRBV9	CASSVNSGANVLTF	TGTGCCAGCAGCGTTAACTCTGGGGCCAACGTCCTGACTTTC
TRBJ1-2	NA	NA	TRBV11-3	CASSLVPGDVYGYTF	TGTGCCAGCAGCTTAGTCCCAGGGGATGTGTATGGCTACACCTTC
TRBJ1-6	NA	NA	TRBV19	CASSMRASSYNSPLHF	TGTGCCAGTAGTATGAGAGCGAGCTCCTATAATTCACCCCTCCACTTT
TRBJ2-2	few	NA	TRBV5-4	CASRGDLAAANTGELFF	TGTGCCAGCAGGGGCGATTTAGCGGCAGCGAACACCGGGGAGCTGTTTTTT
TRBJ2-3	NA	TRBD1	TRBV29-1	CSVDEGQGDYTQYF	TGCAGCGTTGACGAGGGACAGGGGGATTATACGCAGTATTTT
TRBJ2-1	NA	TRBD1	TRBV9	CASSVTNRGSYNEQFF	TGTGCCAGCAGCGTAACGAACAGGGGATCCTACAATGAGCAGTTCTTC
TRBJ1-5	NA	NA	TRBV24-1	CAAGGGNQPQHF	TGTGCCGCAGGTGGGGGGAATCAGCCCCAGCATTTT
TRBJ1-1	NA	NA	TRBV3-1/TRBV3-2	CASSWRETEAFF	TGTGCCAGCAGCTGGAGGGAAACTGAAGCTTTCTTT
TRBJ2-5	once	TRBD2	TRBV18	CASSVPGLAGEETQYF	TGTGCCAGCTCAGTCCCGGGACTAGCGGGGGAAGAGACCCAGTACTTC
TRBJ2-7	NA	TRBD1	TRBV12-3/TRBV12-4	CASSQNRGHEQYF	TGTGCCAGCAGTCAAAACAGGGGCCACGAGCAGTACTTC
TRBJ1-1	NA	NA	TRBV28	CASSPPTVLNTEAFF	TGTGCCAGCAGTCCCCCGACAGTTTTGAACACTGAAGCTTTCTTT
TRBJ1-6	NA	TRBD1	TRBV7-2	CASSLQGAQDSPLHF	TGTGCCAGCAGCTTGCAGGGGGCGCAGGATTCACCCCTCCACTTT
TRBJ1-3	NA	TRBD1	TRBV19	CASGQGAFSGNTIYF	TGTGCCAGCGGGCAGGGGGCTTTCTCTGGAAACACCATATATTTT
TRBJ2-1	NA	TRBD2	TRBV6-5	CASSSGIAGGGEQFF	TGTGCCAGCAGTTCCGGCATAGCGGGAGGGGGAGAGCAGTTCTTC
TRBJ2-1	NA	NA	TRBV2	CASTPSLEEQFF	TGTGCCAGCACTCCGTCGTTAGAGGAGCAGTTCTTC
TRBJ1-2	NA	TRBD1	TRBV7-9	CASSSQGHGGYTF	TGTGCCAGCAGCTCACAGGGGCATGGAGGCTACACCTTC
TRBJ1-1	NA	NA	TRBV27	CASSLPGTEAFF	TGTGCCAGCAGTCTCCCCGGCACTGAAGCTTTCTTT
TRBJ2-5	NA	TRBD2	TRBV9	CASSFNSAGGLQETQYF	TGTGCCAGCAGCTTCAATTCAGCGGGAGGGCTCCAAGAGACCCAGTACTTC
TRBJ1-2	NA	TRBD1	TRBV7-9	CASSPWTGGQGYTF	TGTGCCAGCAGCCCCTGGACAGGGGGCCAGGGCTACACCTTC
TRBJ1-2	NA	NA	TRBV7-2	CASSLGVVDGAPRGYTF	TGTGCCAGCAGCTTAGGAGTTGTCGACGGCGCTCCGCGGGGCTACACCTTC
TRBJ1-1	NA	TRBD1	TRBV27	CASSPWTGGAGKAFF	TGTGCCAGCAGTCCATGGACAGGGGGCGCTGGGAAAGCTTTCTTT
TRBJ2-7	NA	NA	TRBV2	CASERWRGYEQYF	TGTGCCAGCGAAAGGTGGCGGGGCTACGAGCAGTACTTC
TRBJ1-1	NA	NA	TRBV7-2	CASSSQVLATEAFF	TGTGCCAGCAGCTCACAGGTTTTGGCCACTGAAGCTTTCTTT
TRBJ1-2	NA	NA	TRBV11-2	CASSRPGGGARYGYTF	TGTGCCAGCAGCCGTCCCGGAGGAGGGGCGCGCTATGGCTACACCTTC
TRBJ2-7	few	TRBD2	TRBV7-2	CASSPSSGRFYF	TGTGCCAGCAGCCCATCTAGCGGGAGGTTTTACTTC
TRBJ2-2	NA	NA	TRBV7-8	CASSLRRAAFIGELFF	TGTGCCAGCAGCTTAAGGAGGGCCGCGTTTATCGGGGAGCTGTTTTTT
TRBJ2-1	NA	TRBD2	TRBV7-3	CASSLGRLAGRSINEQFF	TGTGCCAGCAGCTTAGGTCGCCTAGCGGGCCGTTCAATCAATGAGCAGTTCTTC
TRBJ1-1	NA	TRBD1	TRBV30	CAWIADRGLFTEAFF	TGTGCCTGGATTGCCGACAGGGGGCTGTTCACTGAAGCTTTCTTT
TRBJ2-1	once	TRBD1	TRBV19	CASSVGQVVNNEQFF	TGTGCCAGTAGTGTGGGACAGGTTGTAAACAATGAGCAGTTCTTC
TRBJ2-7	NA	NA	TRBV7-6	CASSFSPYEQYF	TGTGCCAGCAGCTTTTCTCCCTACGAGCAGTACTTC
TRBJ1-4	NA	TRBD1	TRBV7-2	CASSLVRGDGEKLFF	TGTGCCAGCAGCTTAGTCAGGGGGGATGGTGAAAAACTGTTTTTT
TRBJ2-1	once	NA	TRBV5-1	CASNLLGSSYNEQFF	TGCGCCAGCAACCTGCTAGGGAGCTCCTACAATGAGCAGTTCTTC
TRBJ2-2	once	TRBD2	TRBV10-3	CAIRGLAATGELFF	TGTGCCATCAGAGGACTAGCGGCCACCGGGGAGCTGTTTTTT
TRBJ2-2	few	TRBD2	TRBV30	CAWRYLAGGPYTGELFF	TGTGCCTGGAGATATCTAGCGGGAGGGCCTTACACCGGGGAGCTGTTTTTT